These 24 T cell receptor beta chains were sequenced from one sample in a study of shared clonotypes between healthy human individuals. The protocol was immunoSEQ multiplex PCR, while the TCRdb copy is restricted to in-frame clones and leaves out a portion. The sample holds a few hundred thousand clones, around 80% seen once. The sample consisted of PBMCs. The source of these receptors is a woman in her thirties or forties in good health. Some clones in this sample may be carry-over from other donors' samples.

This clone has at least ten counts. The rearrangement uses TRBV5-4 and TRBJ1-2; 8 bases fit TRBD1. CDR3 length: 16 amino acids. CDR1 is SGHNT and CDR2 is YYREEE in the germline V gene (reference sequence). With 4 bases clipped from V and 5 bases from J, the junction kept 13 bases outside the gene matches. CDR3 nucleotides: TGTGCCAGCAGCCCCGGACAGGGTGGGGGATATTATGGCTACACCTTC. Translating gives CASSPGQGGGYYGYTF.

The chain recombines TRBV4-2 with TRBJ2-6, with unresolved D. This CDR3 spans 17 amino acids. V was pared by 0 bases and J by 1 base, with 10 bases between. Per the germline V gene, CDR1 is LGHNA and CDR2 is YNFKEQ. CDR3 sequence reads: CASSQDLGFSGANVLTF. The CDR3 DNA is TGTGCCAGCAGCCAAGATCTTGGATTTTCTGGGGCCAACGTCCTGACTTTC.

The chain has TRBV7-7 and TRBJ2-5, with 8 positions matching TRBD1. The CDR3 runs 16 residues. Losses at the gene ends were 5 bases for V and 0 bases for J; bases not matched to a gene: 8. Germline V CDR1 and CDR2: SSHAT, FNYEAQ (reference sequence). Here the CDR3 DNA reads TGTGCCAGCAGCCTCTCCCGGGACAGGTACCAAGAGACCCAGTACTTC. Translation gives CASSLSRDRYQETQYF. Full variable domain (remainder filled in from reference TRBV7-7 and TRBJ2-5): GAGVSQSPRYKVTKRGQDVTLRCDPISSHATLYWYQQALGQGPEFLTYFNYEAQPDKSGLPSDRFSAERPEGSISTLTIQRTEQRDSAMYRCASSLSRDRYQETQYFGPGTRLLVL.

Turning to this clone: Other DNA sequences from this sample encode an identical CDR3 as well. The chain is built from TRBV6-6 and TRBJ1-5; D is ambiguous. CDR1 and CDR2 from the germline V gene are MNHNY and SVGAGI (reference sequence). V lost 0 bases and J lost 5, with 5 bases in between. CDR3 size: 13 residues. The CDR3 sequence is CASSYSRDQPQHF. The CDR3 DNA follows: TGTGCCAGCAGTTACTCACGGGATCAGCCCCAGCATTTT.

This chain connects TRBV11-3 to TRBJ2-5; the D gene is possibly TRBD2 (6 bases). Germline-derived CDR1 and CDR2 are SGHNT and YENEEA. The ends were cut back, 5 bases at V and 1 base at J, with 11 bases in the middle. CDR3 length: 14 amino acids. CDR3 in DNA: TGTGCCAGCAGCGCCTCCGGGAGCCAAGAGACCCAGTACTTC. Translated, it gives CASSASGSQETQYF. Complete variable domain (other parts from reference TRBV11-3 and TRBJ2-5): EAGVVQSPRYKIIEKKQPVAFWCNPISGHNTLYWYLQNLGQGPELLIRYENEEAVDDSQLPKDRFSAERLKGVDSTLKIQPAELGDSAVYLCASSASGSQETQYFGPGTRLLVL.

The chain couples TRBV10-3 to TRBJ1-2; D is undetermined. Per the germline V gene, CDR1 is ENHRY and CDR2 is SYGVKD. V shed 0 bases and J shed 2 bases, with 10 bases lying between them. This CDR3 spans 15 amino acids. CDR3 nucleotide sequence: TGTGCCATCAGTGAGTCATTGGCCGTGAACTATGGCTACACCTTC. Translating it yields CAISESLAVNYGYTF.

The J gene is TRBJ2-7, the V gene TRBV10-2, with TRBD2 as a possible D gene (6 bases). The ends were cut back, 6 bases at V and 0 bases at J, with 18 bases in the middle. Germline V gene data show CDR1 as WSHSY and CDR2 as SAAADI. The CDR3 is made up of 16 amino acids. The DNA for the CDR3 is TGCGCCAGCAGGGATTTCGGGAGAAAGAGCTCCTACGAGCAGTACTTC. As protein: CASRDFGRKSSYEQYF.

A remark on this clone: A far larger clone differs by one base, so this is likely a read error. The rearrangement links TRBV30 to TRBJ1-1; 7 bases map to TRBD1. Unmatched junction bases numbered 10, after V lost 6 bases and J lost 6 bases. CDR1 GTSNPN and CDR2 SVGIG come from the germline V gene (reference sequence). The CDR3 contains 13 residues. CDR3 bases: TGTGCCTGTGACGGACTCAGGGGGTCTGAAGCTTTCTTT. The encoded protein is CACDGLRGSEAFF. Filled out from reference TRBV30 and TRBJ1-1, the complete variable domain reads SQTIHQWPATLVQPVGSPLSLECTVEGTSNPNLYWYRQAAGRGLQLLFYSVGIGQISSEVPQNLSASRPQDRQFILSSKKLLLSDSGFYLCACDGLRGSEAFFGQGTRLTVV.

The chain is built from TRBV28 and TRBJ2-1; 9 bases align to TRBD2. The trim removed 7 bases at V and 3 bases at J, leaving 7 bases unmatched. The CDR3 is made up of 15 amino acids. Germline assignment: CDR1 MDHEN and CDR2 SYDVKM. The CDR3 nucleotides read TGTGCCAGCACCATTAGCGGGAGTGGCTACAATGAGCAGTTCTTC. It specifies CASTISGSGYNEQFF.

V usage is TRBV13 and J usage is TRBJ1-1; D gene unclear. Looked up from germline, CDR1 is PRHDT and CDR2 is FYEKMQ (reference sequence). CDR3 length: 12 amino acids. Between the trimmed V and J ends, which lost 0 bases and 3 bases, there was a span of 2 bases. The CDR3 region has the DNA TGTGCCAGCAGCTTAGGGGACACTGAAGCTTTCTTT. Translated: CASSLGDTEAFF.

This clone was seen a few times. A much larger clone lies a single base off, so this may be a read error. The chain joins TRBV6-1 to TRBJ2-3; 8 positions agree with TRBD1. The DNA matches TRBJ1-5 better at its end, which makes the J call doubtful. The CDR3 sequence is 14 residues long. CDR1 is MNHNS, CDR2 SASEGT, per germline. In DNA form, the CDR3 reads TGTGCCAGCACAGGGGGCACTGGCACAGATACGCAGCATTTT. Residues: CASTGGTGTDTQHF.

The rearrangement uses TRBV7-2 and TRBJ2-5; the D call may be TRBD1 or TRBD2 (5 bases each). Germline V lookup: CDR1 SGHTA, CDR2 FQGNSA. CDR3 size: 14 residues. Trimming removed 4 bases from V and 4 bases from J, with 13 bases in between. The CDR3, as DNA: TGTGCCAGCAGCTCGCAGGGTGGGAGAGAGACCCAGTACTTC. This codes for CASSSQGGRETQYF.

The chain has TRBV2 and TRBJ1-2; D unresolved. V lost 2 bases and J lost 6, with 10 bases in between. The CDR3 sequence is 13 residues long. Looked up from germline, CDR1 is SNHLY and CDR2 is FYNNEI. This CDR3 is CASSEFGYNGYTF. The CDR3 nucleotides read TGTGCCAGCAGTGAATTTGGTTATAATGGCTACACCTTC. Filled out from reference TRBV2 and TRBJ1-2, the complete variable domain reads EPEVTQTPSHQVTQMGQEVILRCVPISNHLYFYWYRQILGQKVEFLVSFYNNEISEKSEIFDDQFSVERPDGSNFTLKIRSTKLEDSAMYFCASSEFGYNGYTFGSGTRLTVV.

The chain uses TRBV28 and TRBJ2-2; 11 bases fit TRBD2. With V trimmed by 5 bases and J by 0 bases, 5 bases remained unmatched. The CDR3 sequence is 17 residues long. The germline gives CDR1 MDHEN, CDR2 SYDVKM. The CDR3 loop reads CASSGTSGASNTGELFF. CDR3 DNA sequence: TGTGCCAGCAGTGGGACTAGCGGAGCTTCGAACACCGGGGAGCTGTTTTTT.

Points on this clone: This clone may be a read error of a much larger clone one base away. This sequence joins TRBV2 and TRBJ1-3; no reliable D call. Germline V gene data show CDR1 as SNHLY and CDR2 as FYNNEI. The CDR3 length is 15 residues. V was trimmed by 8 bases and J by 0 bases, leaving 14 bases between them. CDR3 in amino acids: CASEQSRSSGNTIYF. Written as DNA, the CDR3 is TGTGCCAGCGAACAGTCTCGGAGCTCTGGAAACACCATATATTTT.

V gene TRBV28 combines with J gene TRBJ2-7; D is possibly TRBD2 (5 bases). CDR3 size: 12 residues. Per the germline V gene, CDR1 is MDHEN and CDR2 is SYDVKM. Deletions cut 6 bases from V and 7 bases from J, with 13 bases between. The CDR3 here is CASSRAIAEQYF. CDR3 in DNA: TGTGCCAGCAGCCGCGCGATAGCGGAGCAGTACTTC.

This chain uses TRBV28 with TRBJ2-3, with TRBD2 matching over 7 bases. Unmatched junction bases numbered 12, after V lost 5 bases and J lost 4 bases. The CDR3 extends over 16 amino acids. In germline, CDR1 is MDHEN, CDR2 SYDVKM. DNA for the CDR3: TGTGCCAGCAGTCCGCTAAGCGGGAAGGGGTCAGATACGCAGTATTTT. Its protein is CASSPLSGKGSDTQYF.

The V gene is TRBV27, the J gene TRBJ2-5; tentatively, D is TRBD1 (5 bases). Germline values: CDR1 MNHEY, CDR2 SMNVEV (reference sequence). The CDR3 is 14 amino acids. V gave up 2 bases and J gave up 4 bases, with 11 bases separating them. The CDR3 coding sequence is TGTGCCAGCAGTTTACTGGGGCCGGGAGAGACCCAGTACTTC. Protein product: CASSLLGPGETQYF.

The gene calls are TRBV29-1 and TRBJ1-1; 10 bases map to TRBD1. Unmatched junction bases numbered 2, after V lost 3 bases and J lost 1 base. Germline CDR1 and CDR2: SQVTM and ANQGSEA. This CDR3 is 14 amino acids long. In nucleotides, the CDR3 is TGCAGCGTTGACGGGACAGGGGAGAACACTGAAGCTTTCTTT. Translated: CSVDGTGENTEAFF.

V is TRBV4-1 and J is TRBJ2-3, with D possibly TRBD1 on 6 matching bases. In germline, CDR1 is MGHRA, CDR2 YSYEKL. The V end was cut by 0 bases, the J end by 0 bases, with 10 bases between. The CDR3 extends over 16 amino acids. As DNA, the CDR3 is TGCGCCAGCAGCCAAGAACAGGGATATAGCACAGATACGCAGTATTTT. It yields the protein CASSQEQGYSTDTQYF.

The gene calls are TRBV15 and TRBJ1-1, with TRBD1 matching 8 bases. Germline V lookup: CDR1 LNHNV, CDR2 YYDKDF (reference sequence). J was trimmed by 5 bases and V by 4 bases; bases with no gene match: 9. The CDR3 contains 15 residues. The chain's CDR3 is CATSTPFTGGTEAFF. DNA of the CDR3: TGTGCCACCAGCACCCCATTCACAGGGGGGACTGAAGCTTTCTTT. The full variable domain, with the rest looked up from reference TRBV15 and TRBJ1-1, is DAMVIQNPRYQVTQFGKPVTLSCSQTLNHNVMYWYQQKSSQAPKLLFHYYDKDFNNEADTPDNFQSRRPNTSFCFLDIRSPGLGDTAMYLCATSTPFTGGTEAFFGQGTRLTVV.

With respect to this clone: Other DNA sequences from this sample encode an identical CDR3 as well. The chain carries TRBV29-1 and TRBJ2-5; D remains unclear. The germline V and J ends were trimmed by 6 bases and 5 bases, with 7 bases remaining between them. Germline CDR1 is SQVTM and CDR2 is ANQGSEA. This CDR3 spans 10 amino acids. The chain's CDR3 is CSVAWETQYF. The CDR3 DNA follows: TGCAGCGTGGCCTGGGAGACCCAGTACTTC.

V is TRBV9 and J is TRBJ1-1; the D gene is possibly TRBD1 (6 bases). V was cut by 4 bases and J by 8 bases, with 15 bases left in between. CDR1 is SGDLS, CDR2 YYNGEE, per germline. The CDR3 sequence is 13 residues long. The CDR3 sequence is CASSQISGAEAFF. The DNA of the CDR3 is TGTGCCAGCAGCCAAATATCGGGGGCCGAAGCTTTCTTT.

The chain joins TRBV28 to TRBJ1-4; D unclear. The CDR3 has 12 residues. Germline lookup yields CDR1 MDHEN and CDR2 SYDVKM. Trimming stripped 3 bases from V and 5 bases from J, with 4 bases between. The CDR3 sequence is CASSFRNEKLFF. The CDR3 DNA reads as TGTGCCAGCAGTTTCCGGAATGAAAAACTGTTTTTT. Drawing the rest from reference TRBV28 and TRBJ1-4, the complete variable domain is DVKVTQSSRYLVKRTGEKVFLECVQDMDHENMFWYRQDPGLGLRLIYFSYDVKMKEKGDIPEGYSVSREKKERFSLILESASTNQTSMYLCASSFRNEKLFFGSGTQLSVL.